Listed below are T cell receptor beta chains from one sample, sequenced in a study of cytomegalovirus exposure and HLA in healthy donors. Sequencing used immunoSEQ multiplex PCR; TCRdb keeps in-frame clones, though not all of them. The sample shows around 150,000 clones, and roughly 1.3% sits with its ten largest clones. The sequenced sample was PBMCs. These TCRs come from a woman aged 55-70 years in good health and CMV-seronegative. Both conserved end residues are trimmed from each CDR3. D genes are given only for firm matches.

TRBJ1-1 | TRBV5-4 | NA | ASGGLNTEAF
TRBJ1-2 | TRBV9 | NA | ASSVEEGGRYGYT
TRBJ2-1 | TRBV9 | NA | ASRKLSSYNEQF
TRBJ2-7 | TRBV15 | NA | ATSSYSSYEQY
TRBJ1-1 | TRBV7-9 | NA | ASSIQGSGNTEAF
TRBJ1-1 | TRBV2 | NA | ASSGRGNTEAF
TRBJ1-5 | TRBV18 | TRBD1 | ASSPGQGSQPQH
TRBJ1-6 | TRBV7-3 | TRBD1 | ASSLSGQGYNSPLH
TRBJ2-7 | TRBV10-2 | NA | ASNPGGYEQY
TRBJ2-7 | TRBV5-1 | NA | ASSETGAAVWEQY
TRBJ2-1 | TRBV7-9 | NA | ASSGGSSSYNEQF
TRBJ2-7 | TRBV10-3 | NA | AISESILLEQY
TRBJ2-2 | TRBV18 | NA | ASSQRSRDGELF
TRBJ2-7 | TRBV15 | TRBD2 | ATSRVASGRRYEQY
TRBJ2-1 | TRBV10-3 | TRBD1 | AISRDSSYNEQF
TRBJ2-3 | TRBV7-9 | NA | ASSAGRGRLWDTQY
TRBJ1-1 | TRBV29-1 | TRBD1 | SVVGQGWNTEAF
TRBJ1-2 | TRBV7-6 | TRBD1 | ASSPGTARNYGYT
TRBJ1-2 | TRBV2 | TRBD1 | ASSEQGAGYGYT
TRBJ2-3 | TRBV2 | TRBD2 | ASELAGGATDTQY
TRBJ1-1 | TRBV14 | NA | ASSQDIQYTEAF
TRBJ1-4 | TRBV7-9 | NA | ASSAQATNEKLF
TRBJ1-1 | TRBV6-1 | NA | ASRVLGNTEAF
TRBJ1-5 | TRBV7-9 | TRBD1 | ASSSGDRTHQPQH
TRBJ2-7 | TRBV13 | NA | ASASSVAVHYEQY
TRBJ1-3 | TRBV7-2 | NA | ASSIATGGSGNTIY
TRBJ1-4 | TRBV7-6 | NA | ASSFLDTATNEKLF
TRBJ2-7 | TRBV7-3 | NA | ASSLTPGYEQY
TRBJ1-2 | TRBV19 | TRBD1 | ASSTQTGNYGYT